Below, 10 T cell receptor beta chains from the same sample are listed, as sequenced in a study of blood T cell repertoires in COVID-19. This table comes from immunoSEQ multiplex PCR, and its TCRdb copy is limited to in-frame clones, with some not included. The sample contains about 20,000 clones, 88% of which appear only once. Sequenced: peripheral blood. All receptors derive from a human donor in a cohort sampled during active COVID-19.

The CDR3 sequence: CASSYYARGDEQFF. CDR3 sequence (DNA): TGTGCCAGCAGTTACTACGCCAGGGGGGATGAGCAGTTCTTC. The V call is TRBV6-5, the J call TRBJ2-1; D might be TRBD1 (7 bases). CDR1 and CDR2 from the germline V gene are MNHEY and SVGAGI. V was cut by 1 base and J by 8 bases, with 12 bases left in between. This CDR3 is 14 amino acids long.

The chain joins TRBV19 to TRBJ2-2; 13 bases match TRBD2. V shed 6 bases, J shed 7 bases, and the junction held 5 bases outside the gene matches. Looked up from germline, CDR1 is LNHDA and CDR2 is SQIVND (reference sequence). This CDR3 region has 15 residues. The CDR3 nucleotides are TGTGCCAGTAGCGGACTAGCGGGGGTTCTCGGGGAGCTGTTTTTT. This translates into CASSGLAGVLGELFF.

This rearrangement joins TRBV7-2 to TRBJ1-2; TRBD1 matches at 9 bases. CDR3 size: 16 residues. CDR1 is SGHTA and CDR2 is FQGNSA in the germline V gene. V shed 5 bases and J 3 bases; nucleotides not matched to a gene: 10. CDR3: CASSPDRGRPYYGYTF. The CDR3 nucleotides are TGTGCCAGCAGCCCGGACAGGGGACGTCCCTACTATGGCTACACCTTC.

This chain joins TRBV19 and TRBJ1-5; D gene uncertain. CDR1 and CDR2 (germline): LNHDA, SQIVND (reference sequence). This CDR3 spans 13 amino acids. Deletions cut 2 bases from V and 5 bases from J, with 7 bases between. DNA for the CDR3: TGTGCCAGTAGTATATTCGGGGATCAGCCCCAGCATTTT. It yields the protein CASSIFGDQPQHF.

The chain combines TRBV7-9 with TRBJ2-1; D might be TRBD1 (5 bases). The CDR3 covers 17 residues. Germline V gives CDR1 SEHNR, CDR2 FQNEAQ (reference sequence). Trimming took off 1 base at V and 0 bases at J, with 13 bases between the two ends. CDR3 sequence (DNA): TGTGCCAGCAGCTTAGAATTTTCTGACAGCTCCTACAATGAGCAGTTCTTC. Its translation is CASSLEFSDSSYNEQFF.

The chain joins TRBV5-1 to TRBJ2-5, with unresolved D. V was cut by 2 bases and J by 5 bases, with 10 bases left in between. Germline V lookup: CDR1 SGHRS, CDR2 YFSETQ. This CDR3 is built from 13 residues. CDR3 DNA: TGCGCCAGCAGCTTAGACATTTGGGAGACCCAGTACTTC. Translation: CASSLDIWETQYF.

The chain couples TRBV19 to TRBJ2-3; TRBD1 is a possible D gene (5 bases). CDR1 is LNHDA, CDR2 SQIVND, per germline (reference sequence). The CDR3 consists of 14 residues. V was pared by 1 base and J by 0 bases, with 5 bases between. CDR3 coding DNA: TGTGCCAGTAGTATAGGGGGCAGCACAGATACGCAGTATTTT. Protein product: CASSIGGSTDTQYF.

The chain joins TRBV5-4 to TRBJ2-2, with 8 bases matching TRBD1. The CDR3 has 18 amino acids. The ends lost 1 base at V and 2 bases at J; junction bases unmatched: 10. Germline lookup yields CDR1 SGHNT and CDR2 YYREEE (reference sequence). The CDR3 loop reads CASSLFLGTGGNTGELFF. The CDR3 DNA reads TGTGCCAGCAGCTTGTTTTTGGGGACAGGCGGCAACACCGGGGAGCTGTTTTTT.

In DNA form, the CDR3 reads TGTGCCATCGGAGATGGCGGGGATCCGACGCAGTATTTT. Protein: CAIGDGGDPTQYF. The genes are TRBV10-3 and TRBJ2-3; tentatively, D is TRBD2 (6 bases). With 8 bases removed from V and 9 bases from J, the gap between germline ends came to 18 bases. CDR1 is ENHRY and CDR2 is SYGVKD in the germline V gene. This CDR3 spans 13 amino acids.

This chain connects TRBV21-1 to TRBJ1-2; the D call in the table, TRBD1, was not verified against the DNA. TRBV21-1 has pseudogene status. This CDR3 is 17 amino acids long. Here the CDR3 DNA reads TGTGCCAGCAGCATCCCGCGGGTCACCCCCAGGGGCTATGGCTACACCTTC. Translating it yields CASSIPRVTPRGYGYTF.